This entry lists 10 T cell receptor beta chains sequenced from one sample in a study of regulatory T cells in long-lasting Graves disease. Described time point: persistent/refractory GD, antithyroid drugs over 5 years with positive TRAb. PBMC RNA served as the TCR library source. Sequencing libraries for TCR beta were prepared with iRepertoire HTBI primers and Arm-PCR of CDR3 regions. TCRdb passed the multiplex PCR reads through MiXCR, listing each CDR3 protein once. The sample lists about 460,000 distinct CDR3 sequences; around a fifth were seen once. Sample: peripheral blood mononuclear cells (PBMCs), taken when the disease was refractory, from a patient treated with antithyroid drugs. These receptors were obtained from a female donor with Graves disease.

This clonotype was seen a handful of times. The J gene is TRBJ1-2, the V gene TRBV6-1, with 7 bases that match TRBD1. Germline CDR1 and CDR2: MNHNS and SASEGT. The CDR3 spans 15 residues. The ends lost 10 bases at V and 4 bases at J; junction bases unmatched: 15. Here the CDR3 reads CATSGRAGGGYGYTF. Here the CDR3 DNA reads TGTGCCACCTCCGGTCGTGCAGGGGGTGGCTATGGCTACACCTTC.

There are many counts of this clonotype. This rearrangement joins TRBV20-1 to TRBJ1-1, with 8 positions matching TRBD1. The CDR3 length is 15 residues. With V trimmed by 3 bases and J by 3 bases, 9 bases remained unmatched. Looked up from germline, CDR1 is DFQATT and CDR2 is SNEGSKA (reference sequence). The CDR3 DNA follows: TGCAGTGCTAGCCTGACAGGGGAGGGAGACACTGAAGCTTTCTTT. Translation gives CSASLTGEGDTEAFF.

In regard to this clonotype: This may stem from a read error, because a much larger clone lies one nucleotide away. This chain links TRBV5-6 with TRBJ1-4; TRBD1 might be the D (6 bases). Germline V gene sequence: CDR1 SGHDT, CDR2 YYEEEE. Deletions cut 1 base from V and 10 bases from J, with 17 bases between. The CDR3 has 15 residues. CDR3 nucleotides: TGTGCCAGCAGCTTGAACAGGGCAGGTCGTGGAAAACTGTTTTTT. Translating it yields CASSLNRAGRGKLFF.

This clonotype was seen at least ten times. The chain recombines TRBV12-3 or TRBV12-4 with TRBJ1-4, with D unresolved. CDR3 length: 11 amino acids. Trimming stripped 8 bases from V and 7 bases from J, with 8 bases between. The CDR3 coding sequence is TGTGCCAGCGCCCGGGGTGAAAAACTGTTTTTT. Its protein is CASARGEKLFF.

The V and J genes are TRBV30 and TRBJ2-7; 7 positions match TRBD2. Trimming took 2 bases from V and 2 from J; bases not matched to a gene: 9. The length of the CDR3 is 15 residues. Germline assignment: CDR1 GTSNPN and CDR2 SVGIG (reference sequence). The CDR3: CAWSLLAESPYEQYF. In nucleotides, the CDR3 is TGTGCCTGGAGTCTGCTAGCGGAGTCCCCCTACGAGCAGTACTTC.

The sample holds many counts of this clonotype. The chain is built from TRBV28 and TRBJ2-7, with D perhaps matching TRBD2 (6 bases). Trimming removed 5 bases from V and 0 bases from J, with 20 bases in between. Germline CDR1 and CDR2: MDHEN and SYDVKM. This CDR3 has 17 amino acids. As DNA, the CDR3 is TGTGCCAGCAGTAGCAGGGAGGCAGCAACTCCCTCCTACGAGCAGTACTTC. Residues: CASSSREAATPSYEQYF.

This clonotype showed up many times. A junction boundary mismatches the germline segment, possibly from a read error. The genes are TRBV28 and TRBJ1-2; no definite D call. This CDR3 spans 11 amino acids. Germline loops: CDR1 MDHEN, CDR2 SYDVKM. DNA for the CDR3: TGTGCCAGCAGTTTATTATCCCGGGTTCACTTC. It codes for CASSLLSRVHF.

The CDR3 sequence: CASSIWSTMNTEAFF. DNA of the CDR3: TGCGCCAGCAGCATCTGGAGCACGATGAACACTGAAGCTTTCTTT. The rearrangement links TRBV5-1 to TRBJ1-1; no clear D gene. V was cut by 4 bases and J by 0 bases, with 13 bases left in between. CDR1 is SGHRS and CDR2 is YFSETQ in the germline V gene. This CDR3 is 15 amino acids long.

This clonotype was observed a handful of times. This sequence joins TRBV19 and TRBJ1-1; D is perhaps TRBD1 (6 bases). Trimming cost V 10 bases and J 1 base, with 16 bases left between them. This CDR3 region has 14 residues. Germline values: CDR1 LNHDA, CDR2 SQIVND (reference sequence). CDR3 sequence (DNA): TGTGCCACATCCAGGGGCCCCTGGAACACTGAAGCTTTCTTT. It specifies CATSRGPWNTEAFF.

This clonotype was observed at least ten times. The V gene is TRBV7-2, the J gene TRBJ2-7; D is ambiguous. Germline lookup yields CDR1 SGHTA and CDR2 FQGNSA. Trimming left V 2 bases short and J 4 bases short, with 12 bases between. The CDR3 extends over 14 amino acids. The CDR3 here is CASSLPSKPYEQYF. CDR3 nucleotides: TGTGCCAGCAGCTTACCGAGCAAACCGTACGAGCAGTACTTC. Supplemented by reference TRBV7-2 and TRBJ2-7, the full variable domain reads GAGVSQSPSNKVTEKGKDVELRCDPISGHTALYWYRQSLGQGLEFLIYFQGNSAPDKSGLPSDRFSAERTGGSVSTLTIQRTQQEDSAVYLCASSLPSKPYEQYFGPGTRLTVT.